This T cell receptor (beta chain) was recovered during a study of cytomegalovirus exposure and HLA in healthy donors. Overall study: Early released data had about 80 million unique TCRs, all coming from HLA-typed donors.

The PCR contained 60 Vbeta and 13 Jbeta primers. Sequenced by immunoSEQ multiplex PCR; TCRdb stores in-frame clones only, minus some. The sample yields approximately 150,000 clones, about 80% seen once. Germline CDR1 is GTSNPN and CDR2 is SVGIG (reference sequence). V lost 5 bases and J lost 4, with 18 bases in between. This CDR3 spans 15 amino acids. Sample: PBMCs. The TCR was taken from a man between 25 and 39 years old in good health and CMV-seronegative. The chain is built from TRBV30 and TRBJ1-3; D not resolved. CDR3 residues: CAWRLGNIAGNTIYF. The CDR3, as DNA: TGTGCCTGGCGTCTAGGGAATATAGCGGGAAACACCATATATTTT.